The sequence of this TCR beta chain was determined in a study of CD8+ T cells in alopecia areata. In the study overall: Treated patients were dosed with oral tofacitinib, taking 5 to 10 mg twice daily. The duration of tofacitinib was 6 to 18 months, with 6 months off drug afterward.

TCR sequencing used cDNA made by reverse transcription of extracted RNA. Data came from immunoSEQ multiplex PCR; TCRdb stores just in-frame clones and leaves some out. The sample records hundreds of thousands of clones, approximately 61% being singletons. Findings and caveats of the study: Relative to mice, TCR sharing across patients was less clear, a difference possibly HLA-related. Across lesional scalp, and particularly alopecia totalis/universalis, clonality surpassed that of normal scalp.

The CDR3 consists of 12 residues. V was trimmed by 0 bases and J by 8 bases, leaving 8 bases between them. Germline V gives CDR1 SGHRS, CDR2 YFSETQ. This clone was counted once. Its antigen is not identified. This TCR derives from a human donor with alopecia areata. This rearrangement joins TRBV5-1 to TRBJ1-2; D is possibly TRBD1 (5 bases). The sample consisted of CD4+ T cells sorted from blood, taken at week 0. CDR3 DNA: TGCGCCAGCAGCTTGGCCAGGACAGGCTACACCTTC. It codes for CASSLARTGYTF.